This TCR beta chain was found in a study of glioma-infiltrating T cells. Using RNA template, CDR3s of TCR alpha and beta were amplified with iRepertoire arm-PCR. A single record per CDR3 protein comes from TCRdb applying MiXCR to the multiplex PCR reads. The table includes some 40,000 distinct CDR3 sequences, approximately 20% detected once. Per germline, CDR1 SGHRS and CDR2 YFSETQ. V lost 3 bases and J lost 4, with 10 bases in between. The CDR3 has 13 residues. This TCR was sampled from a human donor with low-grade glioma or glioblastoma, undergoing nonglioma brain surgery, or in good health (not recorded which). Sequenced input: glioma tissue, nonneoplastic brain tissue, or PBMCs (not recorded which). The chain joins TRBV5-1 to TRBJ2-5; possibly TRBD2 for D (5 bases). DNA for the CDR3: TGCGCCAGCAGCTCCGGGATCGGAGAGACCCAGTACTTC. Translating gives CASSSGIGETQYF.